Listed below are T cell receptor beta chains from one sample, sequenced in a study of low-dose radiotherapy and immunotherapy resistance in tumors. MiXCR, run by TCRdb on the reads, gives a single entry per CDR3 protein. Of fewer than 60,000 distinct CDR3 sequences in the sample, about 11% are singletons; the top ten hold roughly 6.2%. Sequenced here: PBMCs, sampled before treatment. The receptors were sampled from a female donor with ovarian cancer. CDR3s include the opening cysteine and the closing phenylalanine or tryptophan. Fields, in order: clone size, D gene, V gene, J gene, CDR3 DNA, CDR3 protein. D genes are given only for firm matches. Clone size, where shown, is once, few, many, or a class for clones that have expanded.

>many|-|TRBV6-2/TRBV6-3|TRBJ2-7
TGTGCCAGCAGTTATTTTGGGGAGGAGGGACAGTACTTC
CASSYFGEEGQYF
>many|-|TRBV25-1|TRBJ1-5
TGTGCCAGCAGTGAAGACGTGTATAGCAATCAGCCCCAGCATTTT
CASSEDVYSNQPQHF
>many|TRBD1|TRBV12-3/TRBV12-4|TRBJ2-2
TGTGCCAGCAGTCCCCGGACAGGGGGCGACACCGGGGAGCTGTTTTTT
CASSPRTGGDTGELFF
>many|-|TRBV12-5|TRBJ2-2
TGTGCTAGTGGTTTGGTGCTGACCCGTCCGTACACCGGGGAGCTGTTTTTT
CASGLVLTRPYTGELFF
>many|-|TRBV20-1|TRBJ2-5
TGCAGTGCTACGCGGGGACTGACGAAAGAGACCCAGTACTTC
CSATRGLTKETQYF
>medium-sized|-|TRBV28|TRBJ2-7
TGTGCCAGCAGGCGGGACGCCCGGGCAGAGCAGTACTTC
CASRRDARAEQYF
>-|TRBD2|TRBV28|TRBJ2-3
TGTGCCAGCAGTTCCCCCCAACTAGCGGGGGTCACAGATACGCAGTATTTT
CASSSPQLAGVTDTQYF
>many|-|TRBV2|TRBJ2-5
TGTGCCAGCACTGAGGACAGACAAGTACAAGAGACCCAGTACTTC
CASTEDRQVQETQYF
>-|-|TRBV4-1|TRBJ1-5
TGCGCCAGCAGCCCAGGCGGGGGTTCGCAGCCCCAGCATTTT
CASSPGGGSQPQHF
>many|TRBD2|TRBV20-1|TRBJ2-7
TGCAGTGCTAGTCCACTAAGGACTAGCGGGGGTTTCTACGAGCAGTACTTC
CSASPLRTSGGFYEQYF
>few|-|TRBV7-3|TRBJ2-2
-
CASRKVGGGAGELFFF
>many|-|TRBV6-2/TRBV6-3|TRBJ1-2
TGTGCCAGCAATTCCGGGAACTATGGCTACACCTTC
CASNSGNYGYTF
>many|-|TRBV28|TRBJ1-1
TGTGGCAAGGCTTGGAACACTGAAGCTTTCTTT
CGKAWNTEAFF
>medium-sized|-|TRBV5-5|TRBJ1-1
TGTGCCAGCAGCCCCGACCAGAGGCTGGGGGGCTCCGAAGCTTTCTTT
CASSPDQRLGGSEAFF